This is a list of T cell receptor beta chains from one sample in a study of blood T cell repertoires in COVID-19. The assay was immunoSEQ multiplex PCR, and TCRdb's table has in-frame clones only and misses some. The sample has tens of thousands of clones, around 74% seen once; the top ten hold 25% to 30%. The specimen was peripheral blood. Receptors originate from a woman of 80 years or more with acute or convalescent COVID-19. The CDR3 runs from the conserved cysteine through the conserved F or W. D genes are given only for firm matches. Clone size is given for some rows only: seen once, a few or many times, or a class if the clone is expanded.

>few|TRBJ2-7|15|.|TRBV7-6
CASSPNGGRPYEQYF
TGTGCCAGCAGCCCTAACGGGGGGCGCCCCTACGAGCAGTACTTC
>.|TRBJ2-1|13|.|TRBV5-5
CASSPGVARPRVF
TGTGCCAGCAGCCCTGGGGTAGCTAGACCGCGGGTCTTC
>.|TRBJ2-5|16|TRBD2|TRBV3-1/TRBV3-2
CASSQGSGRAPETQYF
TGTGCCAGCAGCCAGGGTAGCGGGAGGGCCCCAGAGACCCAGTACTTC
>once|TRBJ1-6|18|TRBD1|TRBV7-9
CASSLGPGQGTYNSPLHF
TGTGCCAGCAGCTTGGGGCCGGGACAGGGAACCTATAATTCACCCCTCCACTTT
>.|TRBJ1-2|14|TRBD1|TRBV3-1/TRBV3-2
CASSHRTGGYGYTF
TGTGCCAGCAGCCATAGGACAGGGGGTTATGGCTACACCTTC
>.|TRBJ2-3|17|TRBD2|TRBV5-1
CASSLGGSGRATDTQYF
TGCGCCAGCAGCTTGGGTGGGAGCGGGAGGGCCACAGATACGCAGTATTTT
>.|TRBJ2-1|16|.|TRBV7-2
CASSLVGSLGANEQFF
TGTGCCAGCAGCTTAGTGGGATCTCTAGGGGCCAATGAGCAGTTCTTC
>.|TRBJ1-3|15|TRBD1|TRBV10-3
CAISQDRASGNTIYF
TGTGCCATCAGCCAGGACAGGGCTTCTGGAAACACCATATATTTT
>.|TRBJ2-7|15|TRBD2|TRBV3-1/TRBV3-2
CASSPDSGSIREQYF
TGTGCCAGCTCTCCGGATAGCGGGAGCATTCGCGAGCAGTACTTC
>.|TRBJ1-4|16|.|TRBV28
CASRLRVAGRSEKLFF
TGTGCCAGCAGACTAAGGGTAGCAGGGAGGAGTGAAAAACTGTTTTTT
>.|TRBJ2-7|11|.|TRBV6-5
CASSSLYEQYF
TGTGCCAGCAGTTCCCTCTACGAGCAGTACTTC
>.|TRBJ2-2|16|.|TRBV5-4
CASSSGLDLSTGELFF
TGTGCCAGCAGCTCCGGACTGGACCTGAGCACCGGGGAGCTGTTTTTT
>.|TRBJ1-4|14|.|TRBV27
CASSRSGGFEKLFF
TGTGCCAGCAGTCGATCGGGGGGCTTTGAAAAACTGTTTTTT
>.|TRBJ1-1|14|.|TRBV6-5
CATSHRDRVTEAFF
TGTGCCACCTCCCACAGGGATAGAGTCACTGAAGCTTTCTTT
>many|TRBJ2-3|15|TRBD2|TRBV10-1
CASSPSAGSRDTQYF
TGCGCCAGCAGCCCCTCAGCGGGATCCAGAGATACGCAGTATTTT
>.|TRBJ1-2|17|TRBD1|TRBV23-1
CASSQPDREKSNYGYTF
TGCGCCAGCAGTCAACCGGACAGGGAAAAAAGTAACTATGGCTACACCTTC
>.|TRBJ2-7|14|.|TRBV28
CASSLSEFNDEQYF
TGTGCCAGCAGCCTGAGCGAATTCAACGACGAGCAGTACTTC
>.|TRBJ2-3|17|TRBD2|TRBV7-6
CASSLNSGRFPTDTQYF
TGTGCCAGCAGCTTAAATAGCGGGAGATTCCCAACAGATACGCAGTATTTT
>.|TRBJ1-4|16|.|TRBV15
CATSRDHGATNEKLFF
TGTGCCACCAGCAGAGATCACGGAGCAACTAATGAAAAACTGTTTTTT
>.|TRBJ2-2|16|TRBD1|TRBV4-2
CASSQLDTRGPGELFF
TGTGCCAGCAGCCAACTTGACACGAGGGGGCCCGGGGAGCTGTTTTTT
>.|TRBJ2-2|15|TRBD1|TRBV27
CASSLSQGARGELFF
TGTGCCAGCAGTTTATCACAGGGGGCCCGTGGGGAGCTGTTTTTT
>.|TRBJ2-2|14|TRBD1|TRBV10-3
CAIRTGGGDGELFF
TGTGCCATCAGGACAGGGGGCGGGGACGGGGAGCTGTTTTTT
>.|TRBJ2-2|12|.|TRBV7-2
CASSLALGELFF
TGTGCCAGCAGCTTAGCACTTGGGGAGCTGTTTTTT
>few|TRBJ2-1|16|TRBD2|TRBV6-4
CASSSSGGTASNEQFF
TGTGCCAGCAGTTCTAGCGGGGGGACGGCCTCCAATGAGCAGTTCTTC
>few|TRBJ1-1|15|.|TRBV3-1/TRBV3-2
CASSQGRRLNTEAFF
TGTGCCAGCAGCCAAGGGCGCAGGCTCAACACTGAAGCTTTCTTT
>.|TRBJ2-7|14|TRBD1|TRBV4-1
CASSHAGTGVESYF
TGCGCCAGCAGCCACGCCGGGACAGGGGTTGAGTCGTACTTC
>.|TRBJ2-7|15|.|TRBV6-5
CASSETQSGVYEQYF
TGTGCCAGCAGCGAGACCCAGTCGGGAGTCTACGAGCAGTACTTC
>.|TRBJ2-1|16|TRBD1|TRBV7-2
CASSKPGQGAVDEQFF
TGTGCCAGCAGCAAACCGGGACAGGGGGCGGTGGATGAGCAGTTCTTC
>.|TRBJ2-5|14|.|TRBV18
CASSPAGDQETQYF
TGTGCCAGCTCACCAGCAGGGGATCAAGAGACCCAGTACTTC
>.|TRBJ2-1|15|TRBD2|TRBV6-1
CASSELAGGPYEQFF
TGTGCCAGCAGTGAACTAGCGGGAGGGCCCTATGAGCAGTTCTTC
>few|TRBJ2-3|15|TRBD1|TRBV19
CASSGQGVQTDTQYF
TGTGCCAGTAGTGGACAGGGGGTTCAGACAGATACGCAGTATTTT